This TCR beta chain was obtained from a study of CD8 T cells in ankylosing spondylitis. This clonotype was counted between two and nine times. Its antigen is not known. Unmatched junction bases numbered 13, after V lost 4 bases and J lost 4 bases. CDR1 is DFQATT and CDR2 is SNEGSKA in the germline V gene (reference sequence). This CDR3 region has 16 residues. Study conclusions and caveats: Clones linked to the disease showed a CD8+ phenotype. They occurred at relatively low frequencies in peripheral blood. Prior work had noted some motif variants in reactive arthritis blood and synovial fluid. Characteristic, it appeared, of ankylosing spondylitis blood was a TCR beta motif of eight or nine highly homologous variants. The clones that were linked to disease were reported to be significantly enriched in matched synovial fluid samples from ankylosing spondylitis patients.

Quantitative 5'-RACE with molecular barcodes was used to make the TCR beta libraries. TCRdb re-analysed the 5' RACE reads in MiXCR, keeping a single row per CDR3 protein. The sample contains some 840,000 distinct CDR3 sequences, roughly 12% of which appear only once. The specimen was blood, either unsorted or a sorted T cell fraction (not recorded which). This receptor was taken from a male donor with ankylosing spondylitis. The chain joins TRBV20-1 to TRBJ2-1; 7 bases align to TRBD2. The CDR3 DNA follows: TGCAGTGCTACCTCGAGCGGGATGGTCCTATACAATGAGCAGTTCTTC. Protein sequence: CSATSSGMVLYNEQFF.